This TCR beta chain was retrieved from a study of persistence of HIV-infected CD4 T cells. Germline CDR1 reads SGDLS; CDR2 reads YYNGEE. This CDR3 region has 13 residues. Between the trimmed V and J ends, which lost 0 bases and 7 bases, there was a span of 10 bases. This clone has a single count. The antigen is undetermined. Cells were stimulated nonspecifically with anti-CD3/anti-CD28 magnetic beads. Responding CD4+ T cells were sorted by upregulation of both CD40 ligand and CD69. Plasma HIV-1 RNA stayed below 50 copies/mL for at least 4 years. Donors had CD4+ T cell counts above 400 cells/uL and were CMV-seropositive. Anti-CD28/CD49d costimulation, CD40-blocking antibody and enfuvirtide were given to CD8-depleted PBMCs for about 17 hours. The immunoSEQ assay was version 4, run in survey mode. Sequenced by immunoSEQ multiplex PCR; TCRdb stores in-frame clones only, minus some. The sample gives roughly 43,000 clones, about 90% of which show up once; around 0.92% is in the top ten.

The receptor's source is an adult man with HIV who was CMV-seropositive. Material: CD4+ T cells sorted from PBMCs after approximately 20-hour stimulation, obtained from a patient who received antiretroviral therapy. The chain recombines TRBV9 with TRBJ1-2; no clear D. CDR3 nucleotide sequence: TGTGCCAGCAGCGTAGGAGGCGTAGGTGGCTACACCTTC. Amino acids: CASSVGGVGGYTF.